This entry features one TCR beta chain sequence. This entry belongs to a study of blood T cell repertoires in COVID-19. The overall study: In each case, the material was cDNA or gDNA derived from T cells, B-cell-depleted T cells, or PBMCs.

Assay: immunoSEQ multiplex PCR; the TCRdb copy retains only in-frame clones and omits some. The sample lists 200,000 to 300,000 clones, about 86% occurring once. The V gene end was trimmed by 0 bases and the J gene end by 5 bases; junction bases not matched to a gene: 14. Per the germline V gene, CDR1 is SGHRS and CDR2 is YFSETQ. This CDR3 is built from 17 residues. The source of this sequence is a man aged 25-45 years with active or convalescent COVID-19. The chain combines TRBV5-1 with TRBJ2-7, with TRBD1 matching 7 bases. Sequenced material: peripheral blood. CDR3 nucleotides: TGCGCCAGCAGCTTGGACCGACAGGGTCCTTCCGAGAACGAGCAGTACTTC. It yields the protein CASSLDRQGPSENEQYF. Using reference TRBV5-1 and TRBJ2-7 for the parts outside the CDR3, the full variable domain is KAGVTQTPRYLIKTRGQQVTLSCSPISGHRSVSWYQQTPGQGLQFLFEYFSETQRNKGNFPGRFSGRQFSNSRSEMNVSTLELGDSALYLCASSLDRQGPSENEQYFGPGTRLTVT.